The 25 T cell receptor beta chains presented below share a single source sample, sequenced in a study of T cell repertoires in cytomegalovirus infection. Their antigen targets remain unknown. A single record per CDR3 protein comes from TCRdb applying MiXCR to the reads. There are 45,000 to 75,000 distinct CDR3 sequences in the sample; roughly 32% occur only once, and about three quarters lies in the top ten. Sequencing used PBMCs, sequenced either directly or after in vitro stimulation (not recorded which). The source is a human donor in good health (CMV status not recorded). Some clones in this sample may be carry-over from other donors' samples.

Turning to this clonotype: This could be a read error, since a much larger clone is one nucleotide away. The V and J genes are TRBV7-9 and TRBJ2-7, with a tentative D call TRBD1 (5 bases). Germline V gene data show CDR1 as SEHNR and CDR2 as FQNEAQ (reference sequence). This CDR3 has 15 residues. For the CDR3, the DNA is TGTGCCGGCAGCAGGACACAAGAGAATCCCTACGAGCAGTACTTC. Translated, it gives CAGSRTQENPYEQYF. The entire variable domain, with the rest obtained from reference TRBV7-9 and TRBJ2-7, is as follows: DTGVSQNPRHKITKRGQNVTFRCDPISEHNRLYWYRQTLGQGPEFLTYFQNEAQLEKSRLLSDRFSAERPKGSFSTLEIQRTEQGDSAMYLCAGSRTQENPYEQYFGPGTRLTVT.

This clonotype was seen at least ten times. The chain recombines TRBV24-1 with TRBJ2-5, with D perhaps TRBD1 or TRBD2 (5 bases each). This CDR3 spans 14 amino acids. Trimming stripped 4 bases from V and 4 bases from J, with 12 bases between. Germline lookup yields CDR1 KGHDR and CDR2 SFDVKD. DNA of the CDR3: TGTGCCACCAGTGACCCAGACAGCGGAGAGACCCAGTACTTC. This encodes CATSDPDSGETQYF.

This clonotype has just a few counts. The chain has TRBV27 and TRBJ1-5; D is unresolved. The CDR3 is 13 amino acids. Per the germline V gene, CDR1 is MNHEY and CDR2 is SMNVEV (reference sequence). V was cut by 5 bases and J by 7 bases, with 12 bases left in between. The CDR3 nucleotides read TGTGCCAGCAGTCTGGTCCTCGGGCAGCCCCAGCATTTT. Protein sequence: CASSLVLGQPQHF.

The count of this clonotype is one. With a much larger clone just one base away, this may be a read error. V and J are TRBV6-5 and TRBJ2-1; 10 bases are shared with TRBD2. The germline V gene encodes CDR1 MNHEY and CDR2 SVGAGI. The CDR3 contains 16 residues. The trim removed 5 bases at V and 8 bases at J, leaving 12 bases unmatched. In DNA, the CDR3 is TGTGCCAGCAGTGGAGGACAGCGGGAGGGACGGGATGAGCAGTTCTTC. It specifies CASSGGQREGRDEQFF.

This clonotype was found many times. The chain combines TRBV7-9 with TRBJ1-6; 9 nucleotides agree with TRBD1. Germline loops: CDR1 SEHNR, CDR2 FQNEAQ (reference sequence). The junction had 6 bases not matched to a gene; V was cut back by 3 bases and J by 6 bases. The CDR3 totals 16 residues. Written as DNA, the CDR3 is TGTGCCAGCAGCTTTCCGCCGGGACAGGGTAATTCACCCCTCCACTTT. Translating it yields CASSFPPGQGNSPLHF.

The chain has TRBV12-3 or TRBV12-4 and TRBJ1-2, with a possible D match to TRBD1 (5 bases). Between the trimmed V and J ends, which lost 5 bases and 5 bases, there was a span of 15 bases. This CDR3 spans 14 amino acids. The CDR3 region has the DNA TGTGCCAGCAGTCCCGCCTCCGGGGCATATGGCTACACCTTC. Its protein is CASSPASGAYGYTF.

This clonotype was counted between two and nine times. The J gene is TRBJ2-2, the V gene TRBV7-2; possible D gene TRBD2, 6 bases. The CDR3 length is 16 residues. Looked up from germline, CDR1 is SGHTA and CDR2 is FQGNSA. V lost 1 base, J lost 6 bases, and 15 bases lay in between. CDR3 region: CASSLGASVVPGELFF. CDR3 in DNA: TGTGCCAGCAGCTTAGGGGCTAGCGTGGTTCCCGGGGAGCTGTTTTTT. The full variable domain, its missing parts supplied by reference TRBV7-2 and TRBJ2-2, is GAGVSQSPSNKVTEKGKDVELRCDPISGHTALYWYRQSLGQGLEFLIYFQGNSAPDKSGLPSDRFSAERTGGSVSTLTIQRTQQEDSAVYLCASSLGASVVPGELFFGEGSRLTVL.

The rearrangement uses TRBV19 and TRBJ1-1; a weak D match, TRBD1 (6 bases). This CDR3 has 15 residues. The V and J ends lost 7 bases and 0 bases respectively, with 15 bases between them. CDR1 is LNHDA, CDR2 SQIVND, per germline (reference sequence). CDR3 sequence (DNA): TGTGCCAGTACCACGGGGGCAGATATGAACACTGAAGCTTTCTTT. Translated, it gives CASTTGADMNTEAFF.

The CDR3 DNA sequence: TGCAGTGCTAGAGATCGTCGCGGACTAGCGGGATTGAATGAGCAGTTCTTC. Translation: CSARDRRGLAGLNEQFF. The rearrangement uses TRBV20-1 and TRBJ2-1; 12 nucleotides align to TRBD2. The CDR3 runs 17 residues. CDR1 is DFQATT and CDR2 is SNEGSKA in the germline V gene (reference sequence). The ends lost 0 bases at V and 7 bases at J; junction bases unmatched: 10.

This clonotype was counted only a few times. This chain joins TRBV7-9 and TRBJ1-5; maybe TRBD1 (5 bases). Germline CDR1 is SEHNR and CDR2 is FQNEAQ (reference sequence). V lost 5 bases to trimming and J lost 5 bases, with 10 bases between them. There are 13 residues in the CDR3. CDR3 DNA: TGTGCCAGCAGCACGGGGACGTATCAGCCCCAGCATTTT. Protein product: CASSTGTYQPQHF.

This rearrangement joins TRBV6-2 or TRBV6-3 to TRBJ2-1; tentative D call: TRBD1 (6 bases). The CDR3 length is 14 residues. Germline V CDR1 and CDR2: MNHEY, SVGEGT. V shed 7 bases and J shed 8 bases, with 18 bases lying between them. CDR3: CASTARTDRDEQFF. CDR3 in DNA: TGTGCCAGCACCGCCCGGACAGATAGGGATGAGCAGTTCTTC.

This clonotype was picked up a small number of times. This chain connects TRBV20-1 to TRBJ2-7; 8 bases align to TRBD2. The CDR3 is made up of 13 amino acids. Looked up from germline, CDR1 is DFQATT and CDR2 is SNEGSKA (reference sequence). V gave up 3 bases and J gave up 7 bases; unmatched junction bases: 8. The CDR3 nucleotides are TGCAGTGCTAGCGGGAGGGCCGCAGGGGAGCAGTACTTC. It codes for CSASGRAAGEQYF.

The chain recombines TRBV11-1 with TRBJ2-7, with TRBD2 matching over 8 bases. J was trimmed by 7 bases and V by 8 bases; bases with no gene match: 16. The germline CDR1 and CDR2 sequences are SGHAT and FQDESV (reference sequence). This CDR3 is 15 amino acids long. The CDR3 nucleotides read TGTGCCAGCGGCCGGGGGGGGGACCTCCTCGGAGAGCAGTACTTC. Translated, it gives CASGRGGDLLGEQYF.

This clonotype turned up a few times. The chain employs TRBV20-1 and TRBJ1-5; the D is unclear. There are 17 residues in the CDR3. The V and J ends lost 2 bases and 4 bases respectively, with 21 bases between them. The germline V gene has CDR1 DFQATT and CDR2 SNEGSKA (reference sequence). CDR3 coding DNA: TGCAGTGCTAGACCTCTCAGGTCCCCCTCGTGGAATCAGCCCCAGCATTTT. As protein: CSARPLRSPSWNQPQHF.

This clonotype was observed at least ten times. The V call is TRBV7-2, the J call TRBJ2-7; D unclear. The CDR3 runs 9 residues. Trimming pared 5 bases from V and 9 bases from J, leaving 5 bases between. CDR1 SGHTA and CDR2 FQGNSA come from the germline V gene. As DNA, the CDR3 is TGTGCCAGCAGCCCCCGGCAGTACTTC. It codes for CASSPRQYF.

This clonotype was recorded a few times. The chain recombines TRBV11-1 with TRBJ1-1; D call uncertain. Germline V gene data show CDR1 as SGHAT and CDR2 as FQDESV (reference sequence). The length of the CDR3 is 14 residues. With 2 bases removed from V and 0 bases from J, the gap between germline ends came to 7 bases. CDR3 nucleotides: TGTGCCAGCAGCTTATCGATGTTGAACACTGAAGCTTTCTTT. This sequence encodes CASSLSMLNTEAFF.

The V gene is TRBV19, the J gene TRBJ1-5; D is possibly TRBD1 (6 bases). The CDR3 totals 18 residues. Germline CDR1 LNHDA, CDR2 SQIVND (reference sequence). V gave up 9 bases and J gave up 1 base, with 25 bases separating them. In nucleotides, the CDR3 is TGTGCCAGCCGGACCCGGATCACAGGGTATACGAGCAATCAGCCCCAGCATTTT. It encodes CASRTRITGYTSNQPQHF.

This clonotype was found many times. CDR3 sequence reads: CASSLAARGAAMNTEAFF. The CDR3 region has the DNA TGTGCCAGCAGCTTAGCGGCGCGGGGGGCGGCGATGAACACTGAAGCTTTCTTT. The genes are TRBV7-8 and TRBJ1-1, with D perhaps matching TRBD1 (6 bases). The CDR3 has 18 residues. The ends were cut back, 0 bases at V and 0 bases at J, with 17 bases in the middle. The germline CDR1 and CDR2 sequences are SGHVS and FQNEAQ.

The chain joins TRBV7-3 to TRBJ1-2; D gene ambiguous. V was pared by 1 base and J by 7 bases, with 10 bases between. Per germline, CDR1 SGHTA and CDR2 FQGTGA. This CDR3 has 13 residues. In DNA form, the CDR3 reads TGTGCCAGCAGCTTAAGGCAAACGGGTGGCTACACCTTC. Encoded protein: CASSLRQTGGYTF.

This rearrangement joins TRBV12-3 or TRBV12-4 to TRBJ1-1; 7 positions agree with TRBD1. The CDR3 covers 15 residues. V was pared by 5 bases and J by 4 bases, with 10 bases of the junction left unmatched. The DNA of the CDR3 is TGTGCCAGCAGTCGTAGACAGGGATGGGGCACTGAAGCTTTCTTT. Encoded protein: CASSRRQGWGTEAFF.

Remarks on this clonotype: An end of the junction differs from the germline gene, which may be a read error. The chain combines TRBV7-8 with TRBJ2-1; D is unclear. Per the germline V gene, CDR1 is SGHVS and CDR2 is FQNEAQ. The CDR3 is 14 residues long. CDR3 nucleotides: TGTGCCAACAGCTTATCGCCAATCAACCTCGAGCAGTTCTTC. Translating it yields CANSLSPINLEQFF.

This chain connects TRBV5-5 to TRBJ1-1, with D perhaps matching TRBD1 (6 bases). Germline CDR1 and CDR2: SGHKS and YYEKEE (reference sequence). The ends were cut back, 3 bases at V and 11 bases at J, with 23 bases in the middle. This CDR3 contains 15 residues. The CDR3 here is CASSSIGDGGGSAFF. In DNA form, the CDR3 reads TGTGCCAGCAGCTCAATAGGGGATGGGGGCGGCTCGGCTTTCTTT. The variable domain in full, completed from reference TRBV5-5 and TRBJ1-1, reads DAGVTQSPTHLIKTRGQQVTLRCSPISGHKSVSWYQQVLGQGPQFIFQYYEKEERGRGNFPDRFSARQFPNYSSELNVNALLLGDSALYLCASSSIGDGGGSAFFGQGTRLTVV.

This clonotype was seen a handful of times. The chain's CDR3 is CASSLAHSSYEQYF. The CDR3 coding sequence is TGTGCCAGCAGCTTAGCCCACAGTTCCTACGAGCAGTACTTC. This rearrangement joins TRBV7-6 to TRBJ2-7; D is ambiguous. Trimming took 0 bases from V and 1 from J, leaving 7 bases between them. The V gene's germline CDR1 is SGHVS and CDR2 FNYEAQ. This CDR3 spans 14 amino acids.

The rearrangement uses TRBV11-2 and TRBJ1-4; TRBD1 matches at 8 bases. Trimming took 3 bases from V and 6 from J; bases not matched to a gene: 6. The germline V gene has CDR1 SGHAT and CDR2 FQNNGV. The CDR3 totals 15 residues. This CDR3 reads CASSLWGQADEKLFF. The CDR3 DNA reads as TGTGCCAGCAGCTTGTGGGGACAGGCAGATGAAAAACTGTTTTTT.

This clonotype was detected many times. The chain recombines TRBV6-1 with TRBJ1-1, with TRBD1 as a possible D gene (5 bases). The CDR3 is 16 residues long. V was trimmed by 3 bases and J by 3 bases, leaving 17 bases between them. Looked up from germline, CDR1 is MNHNS and CDR2 is SASEGT. The CDR3 is CASSDWVGREDTEAFF. Here the CDR3 DNA reads TGTGCCAGCAGTGACTGGGTTGGCAGGGAGGACACTGAAGCTTTCTTT.